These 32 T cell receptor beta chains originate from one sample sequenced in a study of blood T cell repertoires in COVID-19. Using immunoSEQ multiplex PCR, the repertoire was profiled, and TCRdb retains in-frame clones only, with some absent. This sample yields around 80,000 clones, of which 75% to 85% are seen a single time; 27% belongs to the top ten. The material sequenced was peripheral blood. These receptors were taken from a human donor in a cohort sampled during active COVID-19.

For the CDR3, the DNA is TGTGCCAGCAGCTTAGGGGGGGTTGAGCAGTACTTC. Translating it yields CASSLGGVEQYF. This sequence joins TRBV7-9 and TRBJ2-7; possible D gene TRBD2, 6 bases. The CDR3 contains 12 residues. Trimming left V 1 base short and J 7 bases short, with 8 bases between. The V gene's germline CDR1 is SEHNR and CDR2 FQNEAQ (reference sequence).

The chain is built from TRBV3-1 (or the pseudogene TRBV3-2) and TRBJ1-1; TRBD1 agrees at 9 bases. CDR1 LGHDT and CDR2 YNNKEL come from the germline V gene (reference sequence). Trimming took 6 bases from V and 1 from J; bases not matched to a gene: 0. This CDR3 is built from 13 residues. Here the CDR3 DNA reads TGTGCCAGCAGGACAGGGGGGAACACTGAAGCTTTCTTT. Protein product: CASRTGGNTEAFF.

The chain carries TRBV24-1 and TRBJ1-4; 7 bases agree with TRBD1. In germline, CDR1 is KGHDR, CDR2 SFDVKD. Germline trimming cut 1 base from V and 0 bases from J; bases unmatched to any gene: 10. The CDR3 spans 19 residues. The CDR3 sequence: CATSDFPGTVKTTNEKLFF. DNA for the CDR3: TGTGCCACCAGTGATTTTCCGGGGACAGTTAAAACAACTAATGAAAAACTGTTTTTT.

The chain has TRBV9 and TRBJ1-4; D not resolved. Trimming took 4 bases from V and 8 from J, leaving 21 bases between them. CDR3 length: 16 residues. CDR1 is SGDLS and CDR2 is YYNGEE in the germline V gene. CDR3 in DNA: TGTGCCAGCAGCTCCGAATGGGAGGGAGGAAAGGAAAAACTGTTTTTT. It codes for CASSSEWEGGKEKLFF.

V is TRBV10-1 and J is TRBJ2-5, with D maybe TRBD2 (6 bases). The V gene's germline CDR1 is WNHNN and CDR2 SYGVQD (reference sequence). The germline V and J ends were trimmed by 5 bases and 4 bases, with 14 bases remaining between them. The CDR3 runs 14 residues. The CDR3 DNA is TGCGCCAGCAGTCCGGCGGTGGGGGGAGAGACCCAGTACTTC. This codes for CASSPAVGGETQYF.

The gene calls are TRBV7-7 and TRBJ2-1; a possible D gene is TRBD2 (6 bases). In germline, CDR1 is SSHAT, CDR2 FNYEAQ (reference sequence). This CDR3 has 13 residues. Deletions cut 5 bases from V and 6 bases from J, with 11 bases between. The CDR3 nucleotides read TGTGCCAGCAGCCCGGGACTTACCAATGAGCAGTTCTTC. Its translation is CASSPGLTNEQFF.

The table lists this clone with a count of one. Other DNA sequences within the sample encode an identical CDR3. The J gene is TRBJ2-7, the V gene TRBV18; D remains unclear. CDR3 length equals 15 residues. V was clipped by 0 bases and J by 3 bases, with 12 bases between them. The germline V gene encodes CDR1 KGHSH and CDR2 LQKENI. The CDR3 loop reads CASSPPGQALYEQYF. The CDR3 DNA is TGTGCCAGCTCACCACCGGGTCAGGCCCTCTACGAGCAGTACTTC.

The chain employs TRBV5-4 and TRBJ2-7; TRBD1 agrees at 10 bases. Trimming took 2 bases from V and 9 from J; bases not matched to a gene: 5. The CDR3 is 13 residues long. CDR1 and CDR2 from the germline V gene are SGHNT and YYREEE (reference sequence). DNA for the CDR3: TGTGCCAGCAGCTTTCCGGGACAGGGGACGCAGTACTTC. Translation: CASSFPGQGTQYF.

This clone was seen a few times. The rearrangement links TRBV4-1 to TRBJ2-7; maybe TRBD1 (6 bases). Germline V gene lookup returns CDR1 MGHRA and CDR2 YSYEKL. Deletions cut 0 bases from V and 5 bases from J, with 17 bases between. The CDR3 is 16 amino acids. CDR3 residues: CASSQDGRGAGDEQYF. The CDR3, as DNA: TGCGCCAGCAGCCAAGATGGCAGGGGCGCAGGCGACGAGCAGTACTTC.

The CDR3 sequence is CATVGWGGRTNYGYTF. The CDR3 DNA is TGTGCGACCGTGGGATGGGGGGGAAGAACTAACTATGGCTACACCTTC. The chain employs TRBV28 and TRBJ1-2, with D tentatively TRBD1 (5 bases). Germline CDR1 is MDHEN and CDR2 is SYDVKM. There are 16 residues in the CDR3.

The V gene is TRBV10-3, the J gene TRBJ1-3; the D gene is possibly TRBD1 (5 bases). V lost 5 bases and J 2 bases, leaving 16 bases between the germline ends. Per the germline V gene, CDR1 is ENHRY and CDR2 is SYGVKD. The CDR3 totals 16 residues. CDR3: CAISRQPETAGNTIYF. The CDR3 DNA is TGTGCCATCAGTAGACAGCCCGAAACTGCTGGAAACACCATATATTTT.

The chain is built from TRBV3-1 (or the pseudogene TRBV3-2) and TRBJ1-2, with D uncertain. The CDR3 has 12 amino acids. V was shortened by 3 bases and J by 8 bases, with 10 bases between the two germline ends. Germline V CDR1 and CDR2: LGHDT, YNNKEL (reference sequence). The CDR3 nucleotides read TGTGCCAGCAGCCAGCAAGAGAGGGGCTACACCTTC. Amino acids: CASSQQERGYTF.

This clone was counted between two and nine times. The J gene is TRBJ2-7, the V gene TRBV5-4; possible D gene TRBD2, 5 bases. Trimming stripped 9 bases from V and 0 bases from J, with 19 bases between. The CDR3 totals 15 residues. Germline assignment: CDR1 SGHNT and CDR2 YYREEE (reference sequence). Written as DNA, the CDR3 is TGTGCCACCCAGAGCGGACCGACTAACTCCTACGAGCAGTACTTC. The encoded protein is CATQSGPTNSYEQYF.

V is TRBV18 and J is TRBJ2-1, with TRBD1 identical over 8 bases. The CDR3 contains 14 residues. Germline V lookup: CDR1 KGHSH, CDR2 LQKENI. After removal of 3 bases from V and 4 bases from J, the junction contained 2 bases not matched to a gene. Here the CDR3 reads CASSPGQEYNEQFF. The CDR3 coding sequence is TGTGCCAGCTCACCGGGACAGGAGTACAATGAGCAGTTCTTC.

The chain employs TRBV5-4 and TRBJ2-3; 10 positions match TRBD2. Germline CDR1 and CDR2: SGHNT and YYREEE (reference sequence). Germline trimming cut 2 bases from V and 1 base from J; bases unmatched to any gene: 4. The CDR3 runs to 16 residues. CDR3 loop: CASSFIAGGRTDTQYF. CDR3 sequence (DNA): TGTGCCAGCAGCTTCATAGCGGGGGGACGCACAGATACGCAGTATTTT.

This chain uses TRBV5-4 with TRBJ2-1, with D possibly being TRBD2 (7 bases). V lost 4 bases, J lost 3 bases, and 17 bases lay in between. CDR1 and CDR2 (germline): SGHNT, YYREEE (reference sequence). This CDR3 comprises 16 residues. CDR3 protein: CASSPDGGGRYNEQFF. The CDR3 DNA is TGTGCCAGCAGCCCAGATGGGGGGGGCCGCTACAATGAGCAGTTCTTC.

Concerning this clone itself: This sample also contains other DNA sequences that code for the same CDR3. CDR3 sequence reads: CASSLVGGNTEAFF. In DNA form, the CDR3 reads TGTGCCAGCAGCTTAGTGGGAGGAAACACTGAAGCTTTCTTT. V usage is TRBV7-6 and J usage is TRBJ1-1; D call uncertain. This CDR3 has 14 amino acids. The V end lost 1 base, the J end lost 2 bases, and 8 bases lay between the germline ends. The germline V gene has CDR1 SGHVS and CDR2 FNYEAQ.

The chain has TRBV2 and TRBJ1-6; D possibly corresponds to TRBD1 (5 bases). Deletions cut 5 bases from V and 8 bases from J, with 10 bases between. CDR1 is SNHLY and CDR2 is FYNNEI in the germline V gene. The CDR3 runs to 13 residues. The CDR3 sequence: CASSRDSYSPLHF. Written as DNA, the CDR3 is TGTGCCAGCAGTCGTGACAGTTATTCACCCCTCCACTTT.

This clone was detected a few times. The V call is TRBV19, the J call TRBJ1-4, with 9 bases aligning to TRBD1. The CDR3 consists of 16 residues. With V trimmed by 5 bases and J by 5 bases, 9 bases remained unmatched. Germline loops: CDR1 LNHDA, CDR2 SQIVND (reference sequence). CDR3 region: CASSPWTGAENEKLFF. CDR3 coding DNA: TGTGCCAGTAGTCCGTGGACAGGGGCGGAAAATGAAAAACTGTTTTTT.

CDR3 in DNA: TGTGCCAGCAGGGATACGGGGGCAACTAATGAAAAACTGTTTTTT. Translation gives CASRDTGATNEKLFF. J is TRBJ1-4 and V is TRBV6-5, with D possibly TRBD1 on 5 matching bases. Deletions cut 6 bases from V and 0 bases from J, with 11 bases between. CDR1 and CDR2 (germline): MNHEY, SVGAGI. This CDR3 has 15 residues.

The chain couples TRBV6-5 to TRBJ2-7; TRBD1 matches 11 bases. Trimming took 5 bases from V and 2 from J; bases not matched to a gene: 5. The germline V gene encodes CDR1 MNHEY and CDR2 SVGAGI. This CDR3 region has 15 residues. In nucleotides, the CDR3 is TGTGCCAGCAGTCCCGGGACAGGGGGGCCCTACGAGCAGTACTTC. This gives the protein CASSPGTGGPYEQYF.

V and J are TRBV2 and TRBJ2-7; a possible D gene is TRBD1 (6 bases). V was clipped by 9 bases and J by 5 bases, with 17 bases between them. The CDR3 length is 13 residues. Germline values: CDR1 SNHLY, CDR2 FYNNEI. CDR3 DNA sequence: TGTGCCAGTCTGAAGGACAGAGGGGACGAGCAGTACTTC. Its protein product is CASLKDRGDEQYF.

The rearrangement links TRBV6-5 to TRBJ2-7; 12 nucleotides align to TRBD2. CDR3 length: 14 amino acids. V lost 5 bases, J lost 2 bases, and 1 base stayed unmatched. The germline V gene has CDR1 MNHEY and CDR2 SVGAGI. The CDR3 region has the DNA TGTGCCAGCAGTCGGACTAGCGGGGCCTACGAGCAGTACTTC. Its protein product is CASSRTSGAYEQYF.

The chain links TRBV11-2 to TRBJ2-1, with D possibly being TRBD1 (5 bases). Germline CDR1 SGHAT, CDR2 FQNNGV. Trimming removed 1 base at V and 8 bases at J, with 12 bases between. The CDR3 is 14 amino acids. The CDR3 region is CASSLGRGFYEQFF. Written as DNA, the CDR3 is TGTGCCAGCAGCTTAGGTAGGGGATTCTATGAGCAGTTCTTC.

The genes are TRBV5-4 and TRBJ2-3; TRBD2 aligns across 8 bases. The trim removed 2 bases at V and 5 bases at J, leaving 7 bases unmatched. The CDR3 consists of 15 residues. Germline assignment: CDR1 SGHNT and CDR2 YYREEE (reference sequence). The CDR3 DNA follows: TGTGCCAGCAGCTTCGCCGGGGGGGCCCAAGATACGCAGTATTTT. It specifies CASSFAGGAQDTQYF.

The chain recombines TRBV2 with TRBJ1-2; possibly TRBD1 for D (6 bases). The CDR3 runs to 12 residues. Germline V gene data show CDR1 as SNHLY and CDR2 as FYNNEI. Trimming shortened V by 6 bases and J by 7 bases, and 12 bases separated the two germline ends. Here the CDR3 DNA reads TGTGCCAGCAGAGATGACAGGCCTGGCTACACCTTC. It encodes CASRDDRPGYTF.

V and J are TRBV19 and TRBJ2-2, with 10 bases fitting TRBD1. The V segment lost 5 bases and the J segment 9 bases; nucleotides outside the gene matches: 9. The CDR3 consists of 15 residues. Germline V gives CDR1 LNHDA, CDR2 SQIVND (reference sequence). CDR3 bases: TGTGCCAGTAGTGTTGGACAGGGGGGTCTCCGGGAGCTGTTTTTT. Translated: CASSVGQGGLRELFF.

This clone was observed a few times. The CDR3 loop reads CASSNEGGVTNSPLHF. Written as DNA, the CDR3 is TGTGCCAGCAGCAATGAGGGGGGGGTAACTAATTCACCCCTCCACTTT. The chain combines TRBV28 with TRBJ1-6; tentatively, D is TRBD1 (6 bases). Germline values: CDR1 MDHEN, CDR2 SYDVKM. V was pared by 6 bases and J by 6 bases, with 18 bases between. There are 16 residues in the CDR3.

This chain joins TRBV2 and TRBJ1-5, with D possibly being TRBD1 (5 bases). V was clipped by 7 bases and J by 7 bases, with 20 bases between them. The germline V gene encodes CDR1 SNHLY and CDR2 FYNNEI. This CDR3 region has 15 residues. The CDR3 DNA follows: TGTGCCAGCACCAACGGCCAGGGTATAGGGCAGCCCCAGCATTTT. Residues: CASTNGQGIGQPQHF.

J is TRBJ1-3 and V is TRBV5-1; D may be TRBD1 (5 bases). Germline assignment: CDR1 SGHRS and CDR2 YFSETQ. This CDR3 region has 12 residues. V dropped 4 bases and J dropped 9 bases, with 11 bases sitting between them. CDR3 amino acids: CASSLPGITIYF. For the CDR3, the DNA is TGCGCCAGCAGCCTGCCAGGGATCACCATATATTTT.

CDR3 loop: CASSYEGVAGEETQYF. The CDR3 DNA reads TGCGCCAGCAGCTACGAGGGGGTAGCGGGAGAAGAGACCCAGTACTTC. The rearrangement joins TRBV4-1 to TRBJ2-5; 9 bases fit TRBD2. The CDR3 sequence is 16 residues long. CDR1 is MGHRA, CDR2 YSYEKL, per germline. The trim removed 5 bases at V and 3 bases at J, leaving 10 bases unmatched.

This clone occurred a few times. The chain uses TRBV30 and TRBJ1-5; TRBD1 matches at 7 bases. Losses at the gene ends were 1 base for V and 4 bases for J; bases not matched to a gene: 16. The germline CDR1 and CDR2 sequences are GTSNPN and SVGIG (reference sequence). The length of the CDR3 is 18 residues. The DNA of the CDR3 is TGTGCCTGGAGTGCTCCCGGGACAGTGATACTCTCGAATCAGCCCCAGCATTTT. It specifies CAWSAPGTVILSNQPQHF. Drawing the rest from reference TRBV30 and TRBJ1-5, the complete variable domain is SQTIHQWPATLVQPVGSPLSLECTVEGTSNPNLYWYRQAAGRGLQLLFYSVGIGQISSEVPQNLSASRPQDRQFILSSKKLLLSDSGFYLCAWSAPGTVILSNQPQHFGDGTRLSIL.